The 2 T cell receptor beta chains below come from one sample, sequenced in a study of blood T cell repertoires in COVID-19. The table came from immunoSEQ multiplex PCR; TCRdb's copy has only in-frame clones and leaves some out. This sample yields around 140,000 clones, of which about four fifths are seen a single time; about 1.3% belongs to the top ten. Sequenced input: peripheral blood. The receptor set was obtained from a man aged 55 to 70 with acute or convalescent COVID-19.

This clone was seen more than once but under ten times. The chain couples TRBV27 to TRBJ2-7; 7 bases agree with TRBD1. Per the germline V gene, CDR1 is MNHEY and CDR2 is SMNVEV (reference sequence). This CDR3 is 14 amino acids long. Losses at the gene ends were 6 bases for V and 6 bases for J; bases not matched to a gene: 11. The CDR3 DNA is TGTGCCAGCAGACTCCTCCAGGGGGTCGGCGAGCAGTACTTC. It translates to CASRLLQGVGEQYF.

The chain employs TRBV4-1 and TRBJ2-3, with 12 bases aligning to TRBD2. V trimming: 3 bases; J trimming: 4 bases; junction bases outside the gene matches: 14. The CDR3 length is 19 residues. CDR1 and CDR2 (germline): MGHRA, YSYEKL. The CDR3: CASSQGGRTSGTGSDTQYF. CDR3 DNA: TGCGCCAGCAGCCAGGGGGGAAGGACTAGCGGGACAGGGTCAGATACGCAGTATTTT.